This record covers a single T cell receptor (beta chain). The J segment lost 6 bases and the V segment lost 2 bases, leaving 11 bases of the junction unmatched. CDR3 size: 16 residues. Germline V CDR1 and CDR2: SGHTA, FQGNSA. TCRdb fed the 5' RACE reads into MiXCR, producing one record per CDR3 protein. The sample yields approximately 70,000 distinct CDR3 sequences, about 13% seen once. The data belong to a study of early T cells in non-severe SARS-CoV-2 infection. Background on the study: With bulk RNA from unsorted whole blood as input, sequencing yielded unpaired chains.

Sequenced material: whole blood. This sequence joins TRBV7-2 and TRBJ2-3; 7 bases agree with TRBD1. The clonotype comes from an adult who was a healthcare worker with PCR-confirmed SARS-CoV-2 infection or an uninfected control (not recorded which). The CDR3, as DNA: TGTGCCAGCAGCTTACCCTCAAGGGACAGAGGGGATACGCAGTATTTT. Its protein product is CASSLPSRDRGDTQYF.